This TCR beta chain was retrieved from a study of control samples from healthy donors and cancer patients. Libraries were prepared by immunoSEQ multiplex PCR; TCRdb keeps only in-frame clonotypes and omits some of them. The sample has about 120,000 clones, about 92% seen once. The CDR3 consists of 14 residues. Germline assignment: CDR1 SGHDT and CDR2 YYEEEE. With V trimmed by 5 bases and J by 6 bases, 4 bases remained unmatched. The TCR was taken from a woman aged 45 to 65 in good health. What was sequenced was blood. The gene calls are TRBV5-6 and TRBJ1-6, with 8 bases aligning to TRBD1. Written as DNA, the CDR3 is TGTGCCAGCAGAAAGGACAGGGTTAATTCACCCCTCCACTTT. Protein sequence: CASRKDRVNSPLHF.